The clone carrying this T cell receptor (beta chain) was counted ten times or more. The CDR3 is 15 amino acids. The ends lost 5 bases at V and 6 bases at J; junction bases unmatched: 6. Per the germline V gene, CDR1 is MDHEN and CDR2 is SYDVKM. The data were obtained in a study of T-cell memory formation after mild COVID-19. MiXCR was run by TCRdb on the 5' RACE reads, yielding one entry per CDR3 protein. The sample includes just over 200,000 distinct CDR3 sequences, around 9.1% of them seen just once. The chain uses TRBV28 and TRBJ2-1, with 11 positions matching TRBD1. The sample was PBMCs or a T cell subset sorted from them (not recorded which). This receptor was obtained from a man aged 18 to 30 who had mild COVID-19 (a few samples of this study predate the infection). Cell type and time point are not known. In DNA form, the CDR3 reads TGTGCCAGCAGTGTAACCGGGACAGGGGGCAATGAGCAGTTCTTC. This translates into CASSVTGTGGNEQFF.